The rows below give T cell receptor beta chains drawn from one sample of a study of cytomegalovirus exposure and HLA in healthy donors. TCRdb's table, derived via immunoSEQ multiplex PCR, lists solely in-frame clones and lacks some. This sample has around 41,000 clones, with 68% found just once. Sequencing was carried out using PBMCs. The source is a man aged 40-49 years in good health and CMV-seronegative. Both conserved end residues are part of each CDR3. D genes are given only for firm matches. Some rows have no size entry. The others give once, few or many, or a class for an expanded clone.

abundance	j_gene	d_gene	v_gene	CDR3aa	CDR3nt
few	TRBJ1-6	TRBD1	TRBV25-1	CASSAISLWDREASPLHF	TGTGCCAGCAGTGCTATTAGCCTTTGGGACAGGGAAGCTTCACCCCTCCACTTT
few	TRBJ1-4	-	TRBV4-1	CASSQDGAGMEKLFF	TGCGCCAGCAGCCAAGATGGGGCAGGGATGGAAAAACTGTTTTTT
-	TRBJ2-3	-	TRBV4-2	CASSRVKGGAAGGGTDTQYF	TGTGCCAGCAGCCGGGTAAAGGGAGGCGCGGCAGGGGGTGGCACAGATACGCAGTATTTT
few	TRBJ2-7	-	TRBV5-1	CASSTGGYEQYF	TGCGCCAGCAGCACCGGAGGCTACGAGCAGTACTTC
-	TRBJ2-7	-	TRBV6-5	CASSYPGVRVEYF	TGTGCCAGCAGTTACCCCGGGGTAAGGGTTGAGTACTTC
-	TRBJ2-5	TRBD2	TRBV5-1	CASSLARSTSGGSHLSETQYF	TGCGCCAGCAGCTTGGCCCGATCAACTAGCGGGGGATCCCATCTGTCTGAGACCCAGTACTTC
-	TRBJ2-5	-	TRBV7-3	CASSLDGSQETQYF	TGTGCCAGCAGCTTAGATGGCAGCCAAGAGACCCAGTACTTC
few	TRBJ2-4	TRBD1	TRBV15	CATSRRPRTGGLAKNIQYF	TGTGCCACCAGCAGGCGACCCCGGACAGGGGGCTTGGCCAAAAACATTCAGTACTTC
-	TRBJ1-5	TRBD1	TRBV29-1	CSVGGQGVNQPQHF	TGCAGCGTTGGGGGACAGGGGGTAAATCAGCCCCAGCATTTT
-	TRBJ1-2	-	TRBV4-1	CASSQITTGSSYGYTF	TGCGCCAGCAGCCAAATTACTACAGGGTCAAGCTATGGCTACACCTTC
-	TRBJ1-1	-	TRBV7-9	CASSLSTANTEAFF	TGTGCCAGCAGCTTATCAACTGCGAACACTGAAGCTTTCTTT
few	TRBJ2-7	TRBD2	TRBV4-1	CASSQDGTSGTYEQYF	TGCGCCAGCAGCCAAGACGGGACTAGCGGAACCTACGAGCAGTACTTC
-	TRBJ1-2	-	TRBV29-1	CSSSDNIGGYTF	TGCAGCTCTTCGGACAACATAGGGGGCTACACCTTC
-	TRBJ1-1	-	TRBV30	CASDRGRTEAFF	TGTGCCTCAGACCGGGGTCGGACTGAAGCTTTCTTT
once	TRBJ2-3	-	TRBV9	CASSVGAGTDTQYF	TGTGCCAGCAGCGTAGGAGCGGGCACGGATACGCAGTATTTT
-	TRBJ2-2	-	TRBV2	CASSDRGFGTGELFF	TGTGCCAGCAGTGACAGGGGTTTCGGCACCGGGGAGCTGTTTTTT
-	TRBJ2-4	-	TRBV28	CASVSWGSDKNIQYF	TGTGCCAGTGTTTCATGGGGTAGCGACAAAAACATTCAGTACTTC
once	TRBJ2-3	-	TRBV29-1	CSVGWRAVHSTDTQYF	TGCAGCGTTGGATGGAGGGCCGTACATAGCACAGATACGCAGTATTTT
few	TRBJ2-1	TRBD2	TRBV6-5	CASGARGVEQFF	TGTGCCAGCGGGGCTCGGGGGGTGGAGCAGTTCTTC
-	TRBJ1-5	TRBD1	TRBV7-9	CASSTGTARNQPQHF	TGTGCCAGCAGCACCGGGACAGCCCGCAATCAGCCCCAGCATTTT
-	TRBJ2-3	-	TRBV2	CASAETTPKDTQYF	TGTGCCAGCGCGGAGACTACGCCAAAAGATACGCAGTATTTT
-	TRBJ1-4	-	TRBV28	CASSLESQANEKLFF	TGTGCCAGCAGTTTAGAGTCTCAGGCTAATGAAAAACTGTTTTTT
-	TRBJ1-6	TRBD1	TRBV7-8	CASSFGDRGFPLHF	TGTGCCAGCAGCTTTGGGGACAGGGGGTTCCCCCTCCACTTT
-	TRBJ1-4	TRBD1	TRBV7-2	CASSLDHPGQGLSEKLFF	TGTGCCAGCAGCTTAGACCATCCGGGACAGGGGTTAAGTGAAAAACTGTTTTTT
few	TRBJ1-2	-	TRBV30	CAWSGDNGYTF	TGTGCCTGGAGTGGTGACAATGGCTACACCTTC
-	TRBJ2-5	TRBD2	TRBV5-4	CASSALGLAGGETQYF	TGTGCCAGCAGCGCACTGGGGCTAGCGGGGGGGGAGACCCAGTACTTC
-	TRBJ2-3	TRBD2	TRBV2	CASGAGAFTDTQYF	TGTGCCAGCGGAGCGGGGGCCTTCACAGATACGCAGTATTTT
few	TRBJ1-1	-	TRBV29-1	CSVDSYTEAFF	TGCAGCGTTGATAGTTACACTGAAGCTTTCTTT
-	TRBJ2-1	-	TRBV2	CASSGVEQFF	TGTGCCAGCAGTGGCGTAGAGCAGTTCTTC
-	TRBJ1-1	-	TRBV28	CASSLTDRSTEAFF	TGTGCCAGCAGTTTAACAGACAGGAGTACTGAAGCTTTCTTT
-	TRBJ1-4	-	TRBV7-2	CASRSRQTTNEKLFF	TGTGCCAGCAGATCGAGACAGACAACTAATGAAAAACTGTTTTTT
few	TRBJ1-1	-	TRBV6-6	CASSPTGNTEAFF	TGTGCCAGCAGTCCGACGGGGAACACTGAAGCTTTCTTT
-	TRBJ2-5	TRBD2	TRBV6-5	CASSYSVGGETQYF	TGTGCCAGCAGTTACTCCGTGGGGGGGGAGACCCAGTACTTC
few	TRBJ1-5	TRBD1	TRBV10-1	CASQAMGQGVRESNQPQHF	TGCGCCAGCCAGGCCATGGGACAGGGGGTTAGGGAGAGCAATCAGCCCCAGCATTTT
-	TRBJ2-3	-	TRBV7-3	CASSLGTRRDTQYF	TGTGCCAGCAGCCTCGGGACTCGCAGGGATACGCAGTATTTT
once	TRBJ2-7	-	TRBV27	CASSPRGPPTYEQYF	TGTGCCAGCAGTCCGCGCGGCCCGCCCACTTACGAGCAGTACTTC
few	TRBJ2-2	-	TRBV4-1	CASSHSEGGELFF	TGCGCCAGCAGTCACTCCGAGGGCGGGGAGCTGTTTTTT
-	TRBJ2-5	-	TRBV5-1	CASSRPGGRGETQYF	TGCGCCAGCAGCCGGCCCGGGGGGCGCGGGGAGACCCAGTACTTC
-	TRBJ2-2	-	TRBV7-7	CASSGTDANTGELFF	TGTGCTAGCAGCGGGACAGACGCGAACACCGGGGAGCTGTTTTTT
few	TRBJ1-1	-	TRBV29-1	CSVAVPDTEAFF	TGCAGCGTTGCGGTTCCGGACACTGAAGCTTTCTTT
-	TRBJ2-5	-	TRBV7-8	CASSPLPQETQYF	TGTGCCAGCAGCCCTCTCCCCCAAGAGACCCAGTACTTC
-	TRBJ2-2	TRBD2	TRBV5-4	CASSLGGGNTGELFF	TGTGCCAGCAGCTTGGGCGGGGGGAACACCGGGGAGCTGTTTTTT
-	TRBJ2-3	TRBD1	TRBV5-4	CASRLDRATTDTQYF	TGTGCCAGCAGATTGGACAGGGCCACCACAGATACGCAGTATTTT
-	TRBJ2-1	TRBD1	TRBV7-2	CASSLSMMRGRVGNEQFF	TGTGCCAGCAGCTTATCTATGATGAGGGGGCGCGTGGGAAATGAGCAGTTCTTC
few	TRBJ1-2	-	TRBV7-3	CASSLNVGANYGYTF	TGTGCCAGCAGCTTAAATGTGGGGGCGAACTATGGCTACACCTTC
-	TRBJ2-3	-	TRBV5-4	CASSPYRGGHTDTQYF	TGTGCCAGCAGCCCCTACAGGGGGGGCCACACAGATACGCAGTATTTT
once	TRBJ2-1	-	TRBV5-1	CASSNRASDPYNEQFF	TGCGCCAGCAGCAATCGGGCTAGCGACCCCTACAATGAGCAGTTCTTC
once	TRBJ2-3	-	TRBV9	CASSVAGTDTQYF	TGTGCCAGCAGCGTAGCAGGCACAGATACGCAGTATTTT
-	TRBJ1-2	-	TRBV27	CASSPGGPNYGYTF	TGTGCCAGCAGTCCCGGGGGGCCTAACTATGGCTACACCTTC
-	TRBJ2-1	-	TRBV2	CASSPGQSSYNEQFF	TGTGCCAGCAGCCCCGGACAGAGCTCCTACAATGAGCAGTTCTTC
-	TRBJ2-5	TRBD1	TRBV7-2	CASSLSGGNGQETQYF	TGTGCCAGCAGCTTATCAGGGGGCAACGGCCAAGAGACCCAGTACTTC